This TCR beta chain was captured in a study of T cells in Graves' hyperthyroidism and ophthalmopathy. The CDR3 regions of TCR beta were amplified from RNA transcripts. The TCR CDR3 first-round RT-PCR relied on the HTBI primer set. TCRdb re-called the multiplex PCR reads through MiXCR, storing one row per CDR3 protein. Found here are roughly 700,000 distinct CDR3 sequences, around 15% of them singletons; the top ten hold roughly a sixth. Patients having uncontrolled infection, another autoimmune disease, pregnancy or lactation were not included. This clonotype was counted ten times or more. The sequence derives from a man in his fifties or sixties with Graves' hyperthyroidism. The sequencing sample was made of blood.

The CDR3 bases are TGTGCCAGCAGCTCTATAGCGGGAGGCTACAATGAGCAGTTCTTC. Amino acid sequence: CASSSIAGGYNEQFF. The chain combines TRBV11-2 with TRBJ2-1, with 10 bases that match TRBD2. The CDR3 length is 15 residues. CDR1 and CDR2 from the germline V gene are SGHAT and FQNNGV. The V gene end was trimmed by 4 bases and the J gene end by 3 bases; junction bases not matched to a gene: 3.